The entry below gives a single T cell receptor beta chain sequence along with its context. In germline, CDR1 is MNHEY, CDR2 SVGAGI. Trimming at V came to 6 bases and at J to 7 bases, leaving 9 bases not matched to a gene. CDR3 length equals 14 residues. This sample is part of a study of shared clonotypes between healthy human individuals. CD45RO-negative CD8 cells positively selected for CCR7 made up the naive population, which excluded terminally differentiated effector memory CD45RA+ cells. Some clones are missing from TCRdb's copy, which holds only in-frame ones; the method was immunoSEQ multiplex PCR. The table lists hundreds of thousands of clones, roughly 96% of them singletons.

V usage is TRBV6-5 and J usage is TRBJ2-1; 7 bases are a match to TRBD2. The source is a man aged 25-45 years in good health. Sequenced material: naive CD8+ T cells sorted from blood. The CDR3 sequence is CASRGGTTGNEQFF. DNA of the CDR3: TGTGCCAGCAGGGGCGGGACTACTGGTAATGAGCAGTTCTTC.